This passage covers 8 T cell receptor beta chains from one sample sequenced in a study of T cell responses to AZD1222 COVID-19 vaccine (dated by TCRdb to the early 2020s). Libraries were constructed by the immunoSEQ multiplex PCR assay. Entries here come from immuneACCESS through TCRdb and include only in-frame sequences with V and J called. Some clones fail to appear in such tables; in the studies checked, an unresolved V gene covers under half of the shortfall, and the cause of the remainder is unknown. The sample table contains around 100,000 clones; only one count was recorded for around nine tenths of them. The ten largest account for 8% to 9% of the sample. Taken with the paper, the label for time point translates to: baseline before first vaccination. The source material was peripheral blood, sampled on day 0 of AZD1222 vaccination. All receptors derive from an adult in good health.

The V and J genes are TRBV11-1 and TRBJ1-2, with a possible D match to TRBD1 (6 bases). There are 13 residues in the CDR3. CDR1 and CDR2 from the germline V gene are SGHAT and FQDESV (reference sequence). The germline V and J ends were trimmed by 1 base and 4 bases, with 7 bases remaining between them. The CDR3 DNA sequence: TGTGCCAGCAGCTTAGAGGACAGCTATGGCTACACCTTC. The encoded protein is CASSLEDSYGYTF.

The chain uses TRBV2 and TRBJ2-1, with D possibly TRBD1 on 5 matching bases. V was shortened by 8 bases and J by 6 bases, with 23 bases between the two germline ends. This CDR3 has 16 residues. Looked up from germline, CDR1 is SNHLY and CDR2 is FYNNEI. Here the CDR3 DNA reads TGTGCCAGCGGCCCTGATAGGGGAAAAGGGCGCAATGAGCAGTTCTTC. Translating it yields CASGPDRGKGRNEQFF.

The CDR3 DNA reads as TGTGCCAGTAGTAAGACCCAAGTAGCAGATACGCAGTATTTT. This gives the protein CASSKTQVADTQYF. The gene calls are TRBV19 and TRBJ2-3; D gene uncertain. The germline CDR1 and CDR2 sequences are LNHDA and SQIVND (reference sequence). V lost 4 bases, J lost 4 bases, and 12 bases lay in between. This CDR3 is built from 14 residues.

The chain carries TRBV5-1 and TRBJ1-1; 10 bases are shared with TRBD1. The germline V gene encodes CDR1 SGHRS and CDR2 YFSETQ. The CDR3 totals 15 residues. V shed 3 bases, J shed 3 bases, and the junction held 5 bases outside the gene matches. CDR3 coding DNA: TGCGCCAGCAGCTACTCGACAGGGGGCTACACTGAAGCTTTCTTT. It codes for CASSYSTGGYTEAFF.

The chain links TRBV6-6 to TRBJ1-2; no clear D gene. Germline CDR1 is MNHNY and CDR2 is SVGAGI (reference sequence). The germline V and J ends were trimmed by 0 bases and 6 bases, with 11 bases remaining between them. The CDR3 is 14 amino acids. The CDR3 nucleotides read TGTGCCAGCAGTTACTCGAGCGATTCGAATGGCTACACCTTC. Amino acid sequence: CASSYSSDSNGYTF.

This chain uses TRBV28 with TRBJ2-3; no reliable D call. The ends were cut back, 10 bases at V and 0 bases at J, with 11 bases in the middle. This CDR3 comprises 13 residues. Germline loops: CDR1 MDHEN, CDR2 SYDVKM. CDR3 in DNA: TGTGCCACCCGCTCTCGGAGCACAGATACGCAGTATTTT. Its translation is CATRSRSTDTQYF. The full variable domain, with the rest looked up from reference TRBV28 and TRBJ2-3, is DVKVTQSSRYLVKRTGEKVFLECVQDMDHENMFWYRQDPGLGLRLIYFSYDVKMKEKGDIPEGYSVSREKKERFSLILESASTNQTSMYLCATRSRSTDTQYFGPGTRLTVL.

V usage is TRBV29-1 and J usage is TRBJ1-2; D may be TRBD1 (5 bases). The CDR3 sequence is 15 residues long. The V end was cut by 5 bases, the J end by 3 bases, with 19 bases between. Germline V gives CDR1 SQVTM, CDR2 ANQGSEA. The CDR3 reads CSVTEEGRFYYGYTF. The CDR3 DNA reads TGCAGCGTTACCGAGGAGGGGAGATTCTACTATGGCTACACCTTC.

This sequence joins TRBV7-2 and TRBJ2-2; D unclear. Germline lookup yields CDR1 SGHTA and CDR2 FQGNSA. This CDR3 region has 14 residues. V was cut by 1 base and J by 6 bases, with 9 bases left in between. This CDR3 reads CASSLGYSAGELFF. DNA for the CDR3: TGTGCCAGCAGCTTAGGCTACAGCGCCGGGGAGCTGTTTTTT. The whole variable domain, filled in from reference TRBV7-2 and TRBJ2-2, reads GAGVSQSPSNKVTEKGKDVELRCDPISGHTALYWYRQSLGQGLEFLIYFQGNSAPDKSGLPSDRFSAERTGGSVSTLTIQRTQQEDSAVYLCASSLGYSAGELFFGEGSRLTVL.